This TCR beta chain was profiled in a study of cytomegalovirus exposure and HLA in healthy donors. Trimming removed 5 bases from V and 6 bases from J; junction bases left unmatched: 10. This CDR3 has 15 residues. Looked up from germline, CDR1 is MNHEY and CDR2 is SMNVEV (reference sequence). PCR was performed using 60 Vbeta and 13 Jbeta primers. Only in-frame clones appear in the TCRdb table, and some are missing; sequencing was by immunoSEQ multiplex PCR. The repertoire includes 95,000 to 150,000 clones, roughly 80% of them detected once, and less than 3% sits in the top ten. Sequenced input: PBMCs. The gene calls are TRBV27 and TRBJ1-1; the match to TRBD1 covers 9 bases. The clonotype comes from a woman aged 40 to 50 in good health and CMV-seropositive. CDR3 nucleotides: TGTGCCAGCAGTCAATCCGGACAGGGGATCTCTGAAGCTTTCTTT. It is translated as CASSQSGQGISEAFF.